These 25 T cell receptor beta chains originate from one sample sequenced in a study of T cells in Graves' hyperthyroidism and ophthalmopathy. RNA transcripts provided the source from which TCR beta CDR3 regions were amplified. Using the HTBI primer set, a first-round RT-PCR was run on the TCR CDR3. A single record per CDR3 protein comes from TCRdb applying MiXCR to the multiplex PCR reads. The repertoire holds 300,000 to 500,000 distinct CDR3 sequences, with roughly 13% as singletons. Sequencing was performed on blood. The receptors shown here come from a man aged 50 to 60 with Graves' ophthalmopathy.

As to this clonotype: This may arise from a read error, as a much more abundant clone is one base away. This chain connects TRBV2 to TRBJ1-5; the D gene is possibly TRBD1 (5 bases). There are 14 residues in the CDR3. Trimming pared 9 bases from V and 7 bases from J, leaving 19 bases between. CDR1 SNHLY and CDR2 FYNNEI come from the germline V gene. The CDR3 DNA reads as TGTGCCAGGGGGACTTCTCTTGGTTGGCAGCCCCAGCATTTT. It codes for CARGTSLGWQPQHF. Looking up the rest from reference TRBV2 and TRBJ1-5 gives the full variable domain: EPEVTQTPSHQVTQMGQEVILRCVPISNHLYFYWYRQILGQKVEFLVSFYNNEISEKSEIFDDQFSVERPDGSNFTLKIRSTKLEDSAMYFCARGTSLGWQPQHFGDGTRLSIL.

The sample holds many counts of this clonotype. The rearrangement joins TRBV5-4 to TRBJ1-2; tentative D call: TRBD1 (6 bases). CDR3 length: 17 residues. The V and J ends lost 0 bases and 3 bases respectively, with 18 bases between them. Germline V CDR1 and CDR2: SGHNT, YYREEE (reference sequence). The CDR3 loop is CASSLAGRWGQDYGYTF. The CDR3 nucleotides read TGTGCCAGCAGCTTGGCAGGTCGCTGGGGGCAAGACTATGGCTACACCTTC.

The chain recombines TRBV6-1 with TRBJ1-6; perhaps TRBD1 as D (6 bases). The CDR3 loop spans 13 amino acids. V was clipped by 6 bases and J by 10 bases, with 13 bases between them. The V gene's germline CDR1 is MNHNS and CDR2 SASEGT. The CDR3 DNA follows: TGTGCCAGCAGACCGGGGGGGACATCACCCCTCCACTTT. Protein product: CASRPGGTSPLHF.

The sample holds many counts of this clonotype. The CDR3 sequence: CASTRAGTDTQYF. The CDR3 nucleotides are TGTGCCAGCACCCGCGCGGGTACAGATACGCAGTATTTT. The chain combines TRBV2 with TRBJ2-3, with D possibly being TRBD2 (5 bases). V was trimmed by 7 bases and J by 3 bases, leaving 11 bases between them. Germline V lookup: CDR1 SNHLY, CDR2 FYNNEI. This CDR3 comprises 13 residues.

This clonotype was seen at least ten times. This chain uses TRBV4-1 with TRBJ2-3; 13 nucleotides align to TRBD2. Per the germline V gene, CDR1 is MGHRA and CDR2 is YSYEKL. With V trimmed by 3 bases and J by 4 bases, 4 bases remained unmatched. This CDR3 contains 16 residues. The chain's CDR3 is CASSQEGLAGSDTQYF. In nucleotides, the CDR3 is TGCGCCAGCAGCCAGGAGGGACTAGCGGGATCAGATACGCAGTATTTT.

Many counts were recorded for this clonotype. The V call is TRBV6-1, the J call TRBJ2-5, with 8 bases fitting TRBD2. With V trimmed by 4 bases and J by 4 bases, 8 bases remained unmatched. This CDR3 has 15 residues. Germline V gene lookup returns CDR1 MNHNS and CDR2 SASEGT. DNA for the CDR3: TGTGCCAGCAGTGCGGGACTAGTATCGTCAGAGACCCAGTACTTC. It is translated as CASSAGLVSSETQYF.

There are many counts of this clonotype. The rearrangement uses TRBV5-1 and TRBJ2-3; 8 bases line up with TRBD2. The germline V gene has CDR1 SGHRS and CDR2 YFSETQ. CDR3 length equals 15 residues. Trimming took 5 bases from V and 0 from J; bases not matched to a gene: 5. CDR3 DNA: TGCGCCAGCAGTACTAGCGGAACTAGCACAGATACGCAGTATTTT. It encodes CASSTSGTSTDTQYF.

This clonotype was observed at least ten times. This sequence joins TRBV28 and TRBJ1-5, with D maybe TRBD1 (6 bases). The CDR3 is 15 residues long. Germline V gene sequence: CDR1 MDHEN, CDR2 SYDVKM. V shed 5 bases and J shed 7 bases, with 18 bases lying between them. For the CDR3, the DNA is TGTGCCAGCAGTCGCAGGAACAGGGTCTTGCAGCCCCAGCATTTT. It is translated as CASSRRNRVLQPQHF. The full variable domain, in which reference TRBV28 and TRBJ1-5 provide the parts outside the CDR3, is DVKVTQSSRYLVKRTGEKVFLECVQDMDHENMFWYRQDPGLGLRLIYFSYDVKMKEKGDIPEGYSVSREKKERFSLILESASTNQTSMYLCASSRRNRVLQPQHFGDGTRLSIL.

The rearrangement links TRBV19 to TRBJ2-5; 11 nucleotides line up with TRBD1. The CDR3 has 15 residues. The ends lost 4 bases at V and 0 bases at J; junction bases unmatched: 1. CDR1 LNHDA and CDR2 SQIVND come from the germline V gene (reference sequence). The CDR3, as DNA: TGTGCCAGTAGTAAGGACAGGGGGCACCAAGAGACCCAGTACTTC. This gives the protein CASSKDRGHQETQYF.

This clonotype occurred a few times. V usage is TRBV20-1 and J usage is TRBJ1-4; 10 bases are shared with TRBD1. Unmatched junction bases numbered 1, after V lost 3 bases and J lost 6 bases. Germline V gives CDR1 DFQATT, CDR2 SNEGSKA (reference sequence). The CDR3 is 13 residues long. CDR3 nucleotides: TGCAGTGCTAGCGGGACAGGGGATGAAAAACTGTTTTTT. Amino acids: CSASGTGDEKLFF.

In this sample, this clonotype turned up a few times. The V gene is TRBV5-1, the J gene TRBJ1-2; D gene ambiguous. Germline CDR1 SGHRS, CDR2 YFSETQ. CDR3 length equals 16 residues. V gave up 0 bases and J gave up 0 bases, with 12 bases separating them. This chain's CDR3 is CASSLDGRASNYGYTF. CDR3 in DNA: TGCGCCAGCAGCTTGGATGGCCGGGCTTCTAACTATGGCTACACCTTC.

This clonotype has just a few counts. The rearrangement joins TRBV28 to TRBJ1-6; D gene uncertain. CDR1 and CDR2 from the germline V gene are MDHEN and SYDVKM. V was pared by 8 bases and J by 8 bases, with 10 bases between. The CDR3 spans 12 residues. CDR3 nucleotides: TGTGCCAGCCGGGCCGTGGATTCACCCCTCCACTTT. Its protein is CASRAVDSPLHF.

In this sample, this clonotype turned up many times. This chain links TRBV28 with TRBJ1-2, with 8 bases matching TRBD1. Germline CDR1 reads MDHEN; CDR2 reads SYDVKM. V was pared by 6 bases and J by 5 bases, with 8 bases of the junction left unmatched. The CDR3 consists of 14 residues. CDR3 DNA sequence: TGTGCCAGCAGCGGTGGGGGACAGGCGTATGGCTACACCTTC. This translates into CASSGGGQAYGYTF.

This clonotype was observed at least ten times. This chain uses TRBV30 with TRBJ2-7; TRBD1 aligns across 9 bases. There are 15 residues in the CDR3. Germline-derived CDR1 and CDR2 are GTSNPN and SVGIG (reference sequence). Losses at the gene ends were 3 bases for V and 4 bases for J; bases not matched to a gene: 10. CDR3 sequence: CAWSRFPGQGYEQYF. CDR3 sequence (DNA): TGTGCCTGGAGCCGATTTCCGGGACAGGGTTACGAGCAGTACTTC. The full variable domain, completed using reference TRBV30 and TRBJ2-7, is SQTIHQWPATLVQPVGSPLSLECTVEGTSNPNLYWYRQAAGRGLQLLFYSVGIGQISSEVPQNLSASRPQDRQFILSSKKLLLSDSGFYLCAWSRFPGQGYEQYFGPGTRLTVT.

This chain joins TRBV5-1 and TRBJ2-1, with TRBD1 matching over 10 bases. The J segment lost 7 bases and the V segment lost 3 bases, leaving 16 bases of the junction unmatched. The germline gives CDR1 SGHRS, CDR2 YFSETQ. This CDR3 is 18 amino acids long. The CDR3 loop reads CASSSTPNRDRGYNEQFF. For the CDR3, the DNA is TGCGCCAGCAGCTCGACACCAAACCGGGACAGGGGCTATAATGAGCAGTTCTTC.

This chain joins TRBV2 and TRBJ2-3, with D uncertain. V lost 2 bases, J lost 1 base, and 10 bases lay in between. The CDR3 extends over 15 amino acids. CDR1 is SNHLY and CDR2 is FYNNEI in the germline V gene. CDR3 sequence: CASSEWVDRTDTQYF. In DNA form, the CDR3 reads TGTGCCAGCAGTGAATGGGTGGATCGCACAGATACGCAGTATTTT.

This clonotype was detected a few times. The chain has TRBV7-8 and TRBJ2-3, with 12 bases matching TRBD1. The ends lost 5 bases at V and 4 bases at J; junction bases unmatched: 4. This CDR3 has 15 residues. Germline CDR1 SGHVS, CDR2 FQNEAQ. CDR3 sequence reads: CASSGGTGGSDTQYF. The CDR3 bases are TGTGCCAGCAGCGGGGGGACAGGGGGCTCAGATACGCAGTATTTT.

The sample holds many counts of this clonotype. The chain uses TRBV27 and TRBJ2-5; D may correspond to TRBD1 or TRBD2 (5 bases each). The CDR3 sequence is 12 residues long. Germline values: CDR1 MNHEY, CDR2 SMNVEV (reference sequence). Trimming took 4 bases from V and 14 from J, leaving 17 bases between them. Here the CDR3 DNA reads TGTGCCAGCAGTTCCGCTGGGGGACCACACTACTTC. This sequence encodes CASSSAGGPHYF.

In this sample, this clonotype turned up many times. The chain carries TRBV20-1 and TRBJ2-7; TRBD1 is a possible D gene (6 bases). There are 14 residues in the CDR3. V was clipped by 2 bases and J by 2 bases, with 13 bases between them. The germline gives CDR1 DFQATT, CDR2 SNEGSKA (reference sequence). CDR3: CSARTTGRTYEQYF. The DNA for the CDR3 is TGCAGTGCTAGAACAACAGGGCGCACCTACGAGCAGTACTTC.

The chain joins TRBV19 to TRBJ2-3; TRBD2 is a possible D gene (5 bases). This CDR3 contains 15 residues. Deletions cut 0 bases from V and 2 bases from J, with 9 bases between. Germline V gene sequence: CDR1 LNHDA, CDR2 SQIVND (reference sequence). CDR3 loop: CASSIESGSTDTQYF. As DNA, the CDR3 is TGTGCCAGTAGTATAGAGAGCGGATCCACAGATACGCAGTATTTT. Based on the CDR3 plus reference TRBV19 and TRBJ2-3, the full variable domain is DGGITQSPKYLFRKEGQNVTLSCEQNLNHDAMYWYRQDPGQGLRLIYYSQIVNDFQKGDIAEGYSVSREKKESFPLTVTSAQKNPTAFYLCASSIESGSTDTQYFGPGTRLTVL.

The V gene is TRBV4-1, the J gene TRBJ2-2; no reliable D call. Germline-derived CDR1 and CDR2 are MGHRA and YSYEKL. CDR3 length equals 16 residues. Trimming stripped 0 bases from V and 3 bases from J, with 11 bases between. CDR3 region: CASSQDPRGDTGELFF. CDR3 nucleotide sequence: TGCGCCAGCAGCCAAGACCCCCGTGGGGACACCGGGGAGCTGTTTTTT.

This clonotype has only a few counts. J is TRBJ2-1 and V is TRBV12-5; 10 positions match TRBD2. The V segment lost 5 bases and the J segment 10 bases; nucleotides outside the gene matches: 11. Germline CDR1 and CDR2: LGHNT and FRNRAP. This CDR3 is 15 amino acids long. The CDR3 protein is CASGPGLALLKEQFF. CDR3 bases: TGTGCTAGTGGTCCGGGACTAGCGCTTCTAAAAGAGCAGTTCTTC.

The V gene is TRBV20-1, the J gene TRBJ1-2; the match to TRBD1 covers 9 bases. The CDR3 runs to 16 residues. Germline V CDR1 and CDR2: DFQATT, SNEGSKA (reference sequence). J was trimmed by 4 bases and V by 0 bases; bases with no gene match: 9. The CDR3 bases are TGCAGTGCTAGAGATCCTTGGACAGGGGAGTCCTATGGCTACACCTTC. Its protein is CSARDPWTGESYGYTF.

The V call is TRBV20-1, the J call TRBJ1-6, with TRBD1 matching over 10 bases. The junction had 6 bases not matched to a gene; V was cut back by 7 bases and J by 9 bases. Germline CDR1 is DFQATT and CDR2 is SNEGSKA (reference sequence). CDR3 size: 13 residues. CDR3 sequence (DNA): TGCAGTGTCAACCGGGACAGGGGTTCACCCCTCCACTTT. Protein product: CSVNRDRGSPLHF.

This clonotype was recorded at least ten times. The V gene is TRBV3-1, the J gene TRBJ1-1; D is perhaps TRBD1 (6 bases). The V end was cut by 1 base, the J end by 3 bases, with 12 bases between. The CDR3 spans 15 residues. Germline assignment: CDR1 LGHDT and CDR2 YNNKEL (reference sequence). For the CDR3, the DNA is TGTGCCAGCAGCCAAGTCTACAGGGTGGACACTGAAGCTTTCTTT. Its protein product is CASSQVYRVDTEAFF. The variable domain in full, with the rest retrieved from reference TRBV3-1 and TRBJ1-1, is DTAVSQTPKYLVTQMGNDKSIKCEQNLGHDTMYWYKQDSKKFLKIMFSYNNKELIINETVPNRFSPKSPDKAHLNLHINSLELGDSAVYFCASSQVYRVDTEAFFGQGTRLTVV.